This entry lists 4 T cell receptor beta chains sequenced from one sample in a study of T-cell reconstitution after alpha-beta-depleted transplantation in children. Unique molecular identifiers were incorporated into the prepared TCRbeta library. TCRdb called the PCR reads again in MiXCR, with one record for every CDR3 protein. The data show more than 400,000 distinct CDR3 sequences, approximately 41% seen once. The starting material was PBMCs, obtained before TCRalphabeta/CD19-depleted stem cell transplant. The receptor source for this set is a girl aged 2-10 years with aplastic anemia, due to receive a stem cell transplant.

The chain has TRBV20-1 and TRBJ2-3; the D gene could be TRBD1 or TRBD2 (5 bases each). The germline gives CDR1 DFQATT, CDR2 SNEGSKA (reference sequence). Trimming took 6 bases from V and 0 from J, leaving 16 bases between them. CDR3 length: 15 residues. The CDR3 sequence is CSASLGAASTDTQYF. The CDR3 nucleotides are TGCAGTGCGAGCCTCGGGGCGGCTAGCACAGATACGCAGTATTTT.

This rearrangement joins TRBV7-3 to TRBJ1-2; the D gene is possibly TRBD1 (6 bases). V lost 4 bases and J 8 bases, leaving 26 bases between the germline ends. From germline, CDR1 is SGHTA and CDR2 FQGTGA. The length of the CDR3 is 17 residues. This chain's CDR3 is CASSSKPRGGGTGGYTF. DNA of the CDR3: TGTGCCAGCAGCTCCAAGCCTAGGGGGGGAGGGACCGGCGGCTACACCTTC.

This rearrangement joins TRBV7-2 to TRBJ2-3; the match to TRBD2 covers 13 bases. CDR3 length equals 17 residues. Germline V lookup: CDR1 SGHTA, CDR2 FQGNSA. J gave up 1 base and V 3 bases, and 4 bases lay outside the gene matches. The CDR3 nucleotides read TGTGCCAGCAGCTTTGCCGGGACTAGCGGGGGCACAGATACGCAGTATTTT. Translating it yields CASSFAGTSGGTDTQYF. The full variable domain, in which reference TRBV7-2 and TRBJ2-3 provide the parts outside the CDR3, is GAGVSQSPSNKVTEKGKDVELRCDPISGHTALYWYRQSLGQGLEFLIYFQGNSAPDKSGLPSDRFSAERTGGSVSTLTIQRTQQEDSAVYLCASSFAGTSGGTDTQYFGPGTRLTVL.

On this clonotype: Germline and junction disagree at one end, which may indicate a read error. This CDR3 reads CPSSSGLASSYNEQFF. The CDR3 DNA reads as TGTCCCAGCAGCTCAGGACTAGCGAGCTCCTACAATGAGCAGTTCTTC. The rearrangement uses TRBV5-4 and TRBJ2-1; TRBD2 matches at 9 bases. The CDR3 is 16 residues long. Germline CDR1 and CDR2: SGHNT and YYREEE (reference sequence).